Shown below are 29 T cell receptor beta chains from a single sample sequenced in a study of regulatory T cells in long-lasting Graves disease. Indicated time point: newly diagnosed GD, antithyroid drugs for less than 3 months. The authors made the TCR library using RNA they extracted from PBMCs. iRepertoire HTBI primers and Arm-PCR of CDR3 regions built TCR beta libraries. TCRdb re-analysed the multiplex PCR reads in MiXCR, keeping a single row per CDR3 protein. The sample consists of about 620,000 distinct CDR3 sequences, 15% to 20% of them appearing once. These same data were also listed under a study on T cells in Graves' hyperthyroidism and ophthalmopathy.

Specimen: peripheral blood mononuclear cells (PBMCs), collected at new diagnosis, from a patient treated with antithyroid drugs. Receptor source: a woman under 40 with Graves disease.

This clonotype has just a few counts. CDR3 protein: CASSLYGMDIQYF. Here the CDR3 DNA reads TGCGCCAGCAGCTTGTACGGGATGGACATTCAGTACTTC. The chain couples TRBV5-1 to TRBJ2-4, with D perhaps matching TRBD2 (5 bases). Per germline, CDR1 SGHRS and CDR2 YFSETQ. The CDR3 extends over 13 amino acids. V was trimmed by 1 base and J by 8 bases, leaving 10 bases between them.

The rearrangement uses TRBV5-1 and TRBJ2-1; possible D gene TRBD2, 5 bases. The CDR3 loop spans 14 amino acids. The germline CDR1 and CDR2 sequences are SGHRS and YFSETQ. The V end lost 1 base, the J end lost 4 bases, and 9 bases lay between the germline ends. For the CDR3, the DNA is TGCGCCAGCAGCTTGAGGGAGACGTACAATGAGCAGTTCTTC. Protein product: CASSLRETYNEQFF.

This sequence joins TRBV20-1 and TRBJ1-4; 7 positions agree with TRBD1. CDR1 and CDR2 from the germline V gene are DFQATT and SNEGSKA (reference sequence). The CDR3 runs to 15 residues. Trimming took 3 bases from V and 8 from J; bases not matched to a gene: 12. The CDR3 sequence is CSASVGAGGMEKLFF. Written as DNA, the CDR3 is TGCAGTGCTAGTGTCGGGGCAGGGGGTATGGAAAAACTGTTTTTT.

The V gene is TRBV5-6, the J gene TRBJ2-4; 9 nucleotides agree with TRBD1. The CDR3 has 16 residues. The ends lost 7 bases at V and 1 base at J; junction bases unmatched: 9. Germline V gives CDR1 SGHDT, CDR2 YYEEEE. CDR3 loop: CASGDREASAKNIQYF. The CDR3 bases are TGTGCCAGCGGGGACAGGGAGGCTTCCGCCAAAAACATTCAGTACTTC.

This clonotype has just a few counts. This chain joins TRBV20-1 and TRBJ2-5; D is ambiguous. Trimming removed 0 bases from V and 5 bases from J, with 19 bases in between. There are 16 residues in the CDR3. Germline V CDR1 and CDR2: DFQATT, SNEGSKA (reference sequence). CDR3 in DNA: TGCAGTGCTAGAGATATAATCGGGCAGAGTTGGGAGACCCAGTACTTC. Protein sequence: CSARDIIGQSWETQYF.

The rearrangement uses TRBV18 and TRBJ2-2; TRBD1 might be the D (6 bases). Trimming stripped 2 bases from V and 2 bases from J, with 9 bases between. The CDR3 totals 15 residues. Germline lookup yields CDR1 KGHSH and CDR2 LQKENI. The CDR3 sequence is CASSPMTGNTGELFF. The CDR3 nucleotides read TGTGCCAGCTCACCAATGACAGGAAACACCGGGGAGCTGTTTTTT.

A remark on this clonotype: Being one base from a much bigger clone, this may be a read error. This chain joins TRBV28 and TRBJ2-7; tentative D call: TRBD2 (6 bases). The CDR3 contains 15 residues. Per germline, CDR1 MDHEN and CDR2 SYDVKM. CDR3 in amino acids: CAGSLVGGNNGEQYF. CDR3 in DNA: TGTGCCGGCAGTTTAGTTGGCGGGAACAACGGCGAGCAGTACTTC.

This clonotype was seen many times. The CDR3 nucleotides are TGCAGCGTTGTTACTGCGGGGCGAACGACTTTCTTT. Its protein product is CSVVTAGRTTFF. The V call is TRBV29-1, the J call TRBJ1-1; possible D gene TRBD1, 5 bases. Between the trimmed V and J ends, which lost 4 bases and 12 bases, there was a span of 18 bases. The CDR3 contains 12 residues. Per the germline V gene, CDR1 is SQVTM and CDR2 is ANQGSEA.

Here the CDR3 DNA reads TGTGCCAGCAGTTTAGGGGGCATAGTCGCTTCTGGGGCCAACGTCCTGACTTTC. This translates into CASSLGGIVASGANVLTF. This chain joins TRBV12-3 or TRBV12-4 and TRBJ2-6; D is perhaps TRBD1 (5 bases). The V end was cut by 1 base, the J end by 1 base, with 14 bases between. The CDR3 has 18 residues.

This clonotype was observed a few times. The rearrangement joins TRBV30 to TRBJ2-1; unclear D gene. The ends were cut back, 1 base at V and 1 base at J, with 14 bases in the middle. The CDR3 has 16 amino acids. The V gene's germline CDR1 is GTSNPN and CDR2 SVGIG (reference sequence). The CDR3 sequence is CAWSGWGEDSYNEQFF. CDR3 DNA sequence: TGTGCCTGGAGTGGGTGGGGTGAAGATTCCTACAATGAGCAGTTCTTC. Supplemented by reference TRBV30 and TRBJ2-1, the full variable domain reads SQTIHQWPATLVQPVGSPLSLECTVEGTSNPNLYWYRQAAGRGLQLLFYSVGIGQISSEVPQNLSASRPQDRQFILSSKKLLLSDSGFYLCAWSGWGEDSYNEQFFGPGTRLTVL.

The chain employs TRBV20-1 and TRBJ2-1, with D hard to call. The CDR3 is 16 residues long. V was clipped by 0 bases and J by 1 base, with 13 bases between them. The germline V gene has CDR1 DFQATT and CDR2 SNEGSKA (reference sequence). Here the CDR3 DNA reads TGCAGTGCTAGAGATTACAGCGTGAAATCCTACAATGAGCAGTTCTTC. It translates to CSARDYSVKSYNEQFF.

This chain connects TRBV7-6 to TRBJ2-5, with D maybe TRBD2 (6 bases). Per the germline V gene, CDR1 is SGHVS and CDR2 is FNYEAQ. The CDR3 loop spans 13 amino acids. V was pared by 7 bases and J by 5 bases, with 14 bases between. This CDR3 reads CASTRRAGETQYF. As DNA, the CDR3 is TGTGCCAGCACCCGGAGGGCGGGCGAGACCCAGTACTTC.

This clonotype was recorded many times. This rearrangement joins TRBV7-9 to TRBJ2-5; possibly TRBD1 for D (5 bases). Trimming shortened V by 5 bases and J by 5 bases, and 15 bases separated the two germline ends. The CDR3 covers 14 residues. CDR1 SEHNR and CDR2 FQNEAQ come from the germline V gene (reference sequence). CDR3 in DNA: TGTGCCAGCAGCCCTAAGGGGATCGGGGAGACCCAGTACTTC. Encoded protein: CASSPKGIGETQYF. The whole variable domain, filled in from reference TRBV7-9 and TRBJ2-5, reads DTGVSQNPRHKITKRGQNVTFRCDPISEHNRLYWYRQTLGQGPEFLTYFQNEAQLEKSRLLSDRFSAERPKGSFSTLEIQRTEQGDSAMYLCASSPKGIGETQYFGPGTRLLVL.

This chain connects TRBV14 to TRBJ2-1, with 8 nucleotides matching TRBD1. The CDR3 contains 16 residues. In germline, CDR1 is SGHDN, CDR2 FVKESK. The J segment lost 5 bases and the V segment lost 3 bases, leaving 9 bases of the junction unmatched. CDR3 DNA: TGTGCCAGCAGCCACTATGAGACAGGGGCCAACAATGAGCAGTTCTTC. Encoded protein: CASSHYETGANNEQFF.

This clonotype has ten or more counts. The J gene is TRBJ1-5, the V gene TRBV2; TRBD1 matches at 8 bases. V shed 7 bases, J shed 7 bases, and the junction held 12 bases outside the gene matches. This CDR3 has 15 residues. Per germline, CDR1 SNHLY and CDR2 FYNNEI. DNA of the CDR3: TGTGCCAGCACCCCTGGTAGACAGGGGTCACAGCCCCAGCATTTT. Amino acids: CASTPGRQGSQPQHF.

This clonotype was picked up many times. CDR3 residues: CASLNWGTAEAFF. CDR3 coding DNA: TGTGCCAGTTTAAATTGGGGAACGGCTGAAGCTTTCTTT. J is TRBJ1-1 and V is TRBV28; D remains ambiguous. The V and J ends lost 9 bases and 6 bases respectively, with 17 bases between them. This CDR3 spans 13 amino acids. Germline V CDR1 and CDR2: MDHEN, SYDVKM.

This clonotype has a single count. The junction differs from germline at one of its ends, possibly a read error. The V call is TRBV3-1, the J call TRBJ1-2, with D maybe TRBD1 (6 bases). The germline gives CDR1 LGHDT, CDR2 YNNKEL (reference sequence). The CDR3 has 15 amino acids. For the CDR3, the DNA is TGTGCCAGCGGCCAGGAAGGGGGGGTAAAGGATGGCTACACCTTC. It yields the protein CASGQEGGVKDGYTF. Using reference TRBV3-1 and TRBJ1-2 for the parts outside the CDR3, the full variable domain is DTAVSQTPKYLVTQMGNDKSIKCEQNLGHDTMYWYKQDSKKFLKIMFSYNNKELIINETVPNRFSPKSPDKAHLNLHINSLELGDSAVYFCASGQEGGVKDGYTFGSGTRLTVV.

The chain links TRBV10-3 to TRBJ2-2; tentative D call: TRBD1 (6 bases). The CDR3 length is 15 residues. Germline-derived CDR1 and CDR2 are ENHRY and SYGVKD. V was trimmed by 2 bases and J by 7 bases, leaving 14 bases between them. The DNA of the CDR3 is TGTGCCATCAGTGAGGTTGCAGGGGATCACGGGGAGCTGTTTTTT. The encoded protein is CAISEVAGDHGELFF.

The V and J genes are TRBV30 and TRBJ2-4; unclear D gene. V shed 3 bases and J shed 0 bases, with 9 bases lying between them. This CDR3 has 14 residues. The germline V gene has CDR1 GTSNPN and CDR2 SVGIG (reference sequence). The CDR3 DNA is TGTGCCTGGAGAGAGGCGGTAGCCAAAAACATTCAGTACTTC. Translation gives CAWREAVAKNIQYF.

This chain joins TRBV28 and TRBJ1-5, with 7 bases aligning to TRBD1. CDR1 and CDR2 from the germline V gene are MDHEN and SYDVKM. The CDR3 loop spans 13 amino acids. The V gene end was trimmed by 8 bases and the J gene end by 4 bases; junction bases not matched to a gene: 5. This chain's CDR3 is CASLGQANQPQHF. The CDR3 coding sequence is TGTGCCAGCCTCGGACAGGCGAATCAGCCCCAGCATTTT.

As concerns this clonotype: With a far larger clone one base away, a read error is the likely cause. Because it lacks the conserved phenylalanine or tryptophan at the end, this CDR3 is likely a read error. The chain carries TRBV7-9 and TRBJ1-1; TRBD1 might be the D (5 bases). Germline V gives CDR1 SEHNR, CDR2 FQNEAQ (reference sequence). The CDR3 is 14 amino acids. Trimming took off 6 bases at V and 1 base at J, with 12 bases between the two ends. CDR3 DNA sequence: TGTGCCAGCAGTCTCCAGGGTGGGAACACTGAAGCTTTCCTT. The encoded protein is CASSLQGGNTEAFL.

The chain carries TRBV30 and TRBJ1-3, with 9 bases matching TRBD1. The V segment lost 5 bases and the J segment 6 bases; nucleotides outside the gene matches: 17. The V gene's germline CDR1 is GTSNPN and CDR2 SVGIG (reference sequence). The CDR3 runs to 17 residues. CDR3 nucleotide sequence: TGTGCCTGGGACCGGGACAGGGACCTACGGGCGAAAAACACCATATATTTT. Protein sequence: CAWDRDRDLRAKNTIYF.

This clonotype was found a few times. The gene calls are TRBV29-1 and TRBJ2-1; D call uncertain. Germline CDR1 SQVTM, CDR2 ANQGSEA. The CDR3 is made up of 14 amino acids. Trimming stripped 3 bases from V and 0 bases from J, with 9 bases between. The CDR3 region is CSVDTDNSYNEQFF. The CDR3 region has the DNA TGCAGCGTTGATACTGACAACTCCTACAATGAGCAGTTCTTC.

This clonotype was seen only once. V is TRBV30 and J is TRBJ2-7, with no clear D. CDR3 length: 12 amino acids. V lost 2 bases, J lost 2 bases, and 7 bases lay in between. Per germline, CDR1 GTSNPN and CDR2 SVGIG (reference sequence). The CDR3 is CAWSPETYEQYF. The CDR3 DNA reads TGTGCCTGGAGTCCCGAAACCTACGAGCAGTACTTC.

This clonotype has at least ten counts. The chain uses TRBV5-1 and TRBJ1-1; weak D call: TRBD1 (5 bases). The germline V gene encodes CDR1 SGHRS and CDR2 YFSETQ. The CDR3 spans 16 residues. V lost 4 bases and J 1 base, leaving 17 bases between the germline ends. The CDR3 DNA follows: TGCGCCAGCAGCACCGGGGGTGACAGCTGGAACACTGAAGCTTTCTTT. Translated: CASSTGGDSWNTEAFF.

Many counts were recorded for this clonotype. V usage is TRBV11-3 and J usage is TRBJ2-2; no clear D gene. V lost 0 bases to trimming and J lost 7 bases, with 3 bases between them. Germline V gene data show CDR1 as SGHNT and CDR2 as YENEEA. The CDR3 covers 12 residues. The CDR3 coding sequence is TGTGCCAGCAGCTTAGAGGGCGGGGAGCTGTTTTTT. It is translated as CASSLEGGELFF.

This clonotype was counted at least ten times. One junction end does not reproduce the germline sequence, and a read error may be involved. The chain employs TRBV5-1 and TRBJ1-3, with D unclear. The CDR3 is made up of 14 amino acids. The germline V gene has CDR1 SGHRS and CDR2 YFSETQ. The CDR3 bases are TGTGCCAGCAGTCCTACCGTCTCTGGAAACACCATATATTTT. Its protein product is CASSPTVSGNTIYF.

V is TRBV19 and J is TRBJ1-6, with a possible D match to TRBD1 (6 bases). The ends were cut back, 2 bases at V and 7 bases at J, with 9 bases in the middle. The CDR3 runs 14 residues. Per the germline V gene, CDR1 is LNHDA and CDR2 is SQIVND (reference sequence). CDR3: CASSIMGANSPLHF. In DNA form, the CDR3 reads TGTGCCAGTAGTATAATGGGGGCGAATTCACCCCTCCACTTT.

This clonotype was counted ten times or more. V usage is TRBV28 and J usage is TRBJ1-5; TRBD1 aligns across 11 bases. CDR1 and CDR2 from the germline V gene are MDHEN and SYDVKM. This CDR3 spans 16 amino acids. V lost 3 bases to trimming and J lost 6 bases; unmatched junction nucleotides: 7. CDR3 coding DNA: TGTGCCAGCAGTTTGGTGGGGACAGGGGGTGGTCAGCCCCAGCATTTT. Amino acid sequence: CASSLVGTGGGQPQHF.